Following are 30 T cell receptor beta chains from one sample sequenced in a study of OX40 agonist ivuxolimab in advanced cancers. The repertoire was sequenced with immunoSEQ multiplex PCR; TCRdb's copy has only in-frame clones and lacks some. The sample holds about 63,000 clones, 91% seen once. The material sequenced was CD4+ or CD8+ T cells sorted from blood, taken in a trial of the OX40 agonist ivuxolimab. Source of these receptors: an adult with an advanced solid tumor such as melanoma, head and neck, liver or kidney cancer.

The chain couples TRBV4-3 to TRBJ2-7; TRBD2 matches at 9 bases. The CDR3 totals 15 residues. CDR1 is LGHNA, CDR2 YSLEER, per germline. V was clipped by 1 base and J by 3 bases; unmatched bases: 4. The DNA for the CDR3 is TGCGCCAGCAGCCAAGTGCGGGGGGGAGGCTACGAGCAGTACTTC. Its protein product is CASSQVRGGGYEQYF.

The CDR3 region has the DNA TGTGCCAGTAGTATAGTACGGCAGAAACTGTTTTTT. Its protein product is CASSIVRQKLFF. The chain is built from TRBV19 and TRBJ1-4; no definite D call. Germline assignment: CDR1 LNHDA and CDR2 SQIVND (reference sequence). The V end lost 1 base, the J end lost 11 bases, and 8 bases lay between the germline ends. The CDR3 sequence is 12 residues long.

The rearrangement joins TRBV6-5 to TRBJ2-5; 10 bases are a match to TRBD1. With V trimmed by 5 bases and J by 5 bases, 8 bases remained unmatched. The CDR3 sequence is 15 residues long. The V gene's germline CDR1 is MNHEY and CDR2 SVGAGI. The CDR3: CASSQTGGGVETQYF. The DNA for the CDR3 is TGTGCCAGCAGTCAGACAGGGGGCGGAGTGGAGACCCAGTACTTC.

This chain uses TRBV27 with TRBJ2-7; no definite D call. The CDR3 is made up of 13 amino acids. Per germline, CDR1 MNHEY and CDR2 SMNVEV (reference sequence). Trimming removed 5 bases from V and 3 bases from J, with 11 bases in between. In DNA form, the CDR3 reads TGTGCCAGCAGTGATGGGATTTACTACGAGCAGTACGTC. This codes for CASSDGIYYEQYV.

This chain links TRBV6-4 with TRBJ1-5; D is possibly TRBD1 (6 bases). V lost 7 bases, J lost 2 bases, and 12 bases lay in between. The V gene's germline CDR1 is MRHNA and CDR2 SNTAGT. This CDR3 spans 14 amino acids. The chain's CDR3 is CASIYRDGNQPQHF. The CDR3 coding sequence is TGTGCCAGCATTTACAGGGATGGCAATCAGCCCCAGCATTTT.

This rearrangement joins TRBV7-9 to TRBJ1-2, with 7 nucleotides matching TRBD1. Germline V CDR1 and CDR2: SEHNR, FQNEAQ (reference sequence). V was pared by 6 bases and J by 7 bases, with 20 bases of the junction left unmatched. This CDR3 has 17 residues. The CDR3 DNA sequence: TGTGCCAGCAGTTCCGGGACAGTTGCCCTTGAGGACTCTGGCTACACCTTC. It translates to CASSSGTVALEDSGYTF.

The V gene is TRBV4-1, the J gene TRBJ2-3, with a weak D call TRBD2 (6 bases). Germline CDR1 reads MGHRA; CDR2 reads YSYEKL. CDR3 length: 17 amino acids. V was shortened by 0 bases and J by 4 bases, with 17 bases between the two germline ends. The CDR3, as DNA: TGCGCCAGCAGCCAAGATGCGTCGGGGGTTGGGGCAGATACGCAGTATTTT. This translates into CASSQDASGVGADTQYF.

The chain recombines TRBV9 with TRBJ2-5, with D perhaps matching TRBD2 (6 bases). Looked up from germline, CDR1 is SGDLS and CDR2 is YYNGEE. The CDR3 runs 14 residues. V was shortened by 4 bases and J by 1 base, with 11 bases between the two germline ends. The CDR3 DNA is TGTGCCAGCAGCCCGGGGGTAGTCCAAGAGACCCAGTACTTC. Amino acid sequence: CASSPGVVQETQYF.

The chain couples TRBV9 to TRBJ1-2; D possibly corresponds to TRBD1 (5 bases). CDR3 length: 16 amino acids. The germline V gene encodes CDR1 SGDLS and CDR2 YYNGEE. V was trimmed by 3 bases and J by 1 base, leaving 16 bases between them. In nucleotides, the CDR3 is TGTGCCAGCAGCGCGGGTGGGGACCACGTTAACTATGGCTACACCTTC. The encoded protein is CASSAGGDHVNYGYTF.

This chain joins TRBV9 and TRBJ1-1; TRBD1 is a possible D gene (6 bases). The ends were cut back, 0 bases at V and 0 bases at J, with 15 bases in the middle. The CDR3 runs 17 residues. Germline V lookup: CDR1 SGDLS, CDR2 YYNGEE. CDR3 residues: CASSVGVGGIMNTEAFF. CDR3 coding DNA: TGTGCCAGCAGCGTAGGAGTAGGGGGGATCATGAACACTGAAGCTTTCTTT.

V gene TRBV7-9 combines with J gene TRBJ1-1; D unresolved. V lost 2 bases and J lost 4, with 5 bases in between. In germline, CDR1 is SEHNR, CDR2 FQNEAQ (reference sequence). The CDR3 loop spans 12 amino acids. CDR3 DNA: TGTGCCAGCAGCTTATGGGGCACTGAAGCTTTCTTT. As protein: CASSLWGTEAFF. Full variable domain (outside the CDR3, taken from reference TRBV7-9 and TRBJ1-1): DTGVSQNPRHKITKRGQNVTFRCDPISEHNRLYWYRQTLGQGPEFLTYFQNEAQLEKSRLLSDRFSAERPKGSFSTLEIQRTEQGDSAMYLCASSLWGTEAFFGQGTRLTVV.

This rearrangement joins TRBV6-1 to TRBJ1-6; D unclear. CDR1 MNHNS and CDR2 SASEGT come from the germline V gene. V dropped 5 bases and J dropped 7 bases, with 6 bases sitting between them. This CDR3 has 12 residues. CDR3 residues: CASSWMNSPLHF. Written as DNA, the CDR3 is TGTGCCAGCAGTTGGATGAATTCACCCCTCCACTTT.

This sequence joins TRBV6-5 and TRBJ1-5; a possible D gene is TRBD1 (6 bases). V was trimmed by 0 bases and J by 4 bases, leaving 7 bases between them. Per the germline V gene, CDR1 is MNHEY and CDR2 is SVGAGI. The CDR3 totals 14 residues. The DNA of the CDR3 is TGTGCCAGCAGTTACTCCCAGGGGAATCAGCCCCAGCATTTT. This gives the protein CASSYSQGNQPQHF.

This chain links TRBV10-3 with TRBJ1-5, with TRBD1 as a possible D gene (5 bases). This CDR3 is 19 amino acids long. V lost 10 bases and J lost 0, with 28 bases in between. Germline CDR1 ENHRY, CDR2 SYGVKD. The DNA for the CDR3 is TGTGCCACCTCCCCCGTTGGGGCAGGGAGATCCTATAGCAATCAGCCCCAGCATTTT. Its translation is CATSPVGAGRSYSNQPQHF.

This chain connects TRBV2 to TRBJ1-1; possibly TRBD1 for D (5 bases). The CDR3 length is 12 residues. The V end was cut by 7 bases, the J end by 5 bases, with 11 bases between. Germline CDR1 SNHLY, CDR2 FYNNEI. The CDR3 spells CASIPGRTEAFF. The CDR3 bases are TGTGCCAGCATCCCAGGGCGGACTGAAGCTTTCTTT.

The V gene is TRBV27, the J gene TRBJ1-5, with a possible D match to TRBD1 (5 bases). Trimming pared 6 bases from V and 7 bases from J, leaving 13 bases between. Germline V lookup: CDR1 MNHEY, CDR2 SMNVEV (reference sequence). CDR3 size: 13 residues. Here the CDR3 DNA reads TGTGCCAGCAGCCGGGGGAGCCTCCAGCCCCAGCATTTT. Protein sequence: CASSRGSLQPQHF.

The CDR3 protein is CASSPRGYEGQFF. The CDR3, as DNA: TGTGCCAGCAGCCCGAGGGGCTACGAAGGGCAGTTCTTC. The chain employs TRBV11-3 and TRBJ2-1; either TRBD1 or TRBD2 may fit D (5 bases each). This CDR3 spans 13 amino acids. V lost 5 bases, J lost 12 bases, and 17 bases lay in between. Germline V gene sequence: CDR1 SGHNT, CDR2 YENEEA.

The chain employs TRBV7-6 and TRBJ2-7; tentative D call: TRBD1 (5 bases). CDR3 length: 14 amino acids. Germline-derived CDR1 and CDR2 are SGHVS and FNYEAQ. V lost 4 bases and J 0 bases, leaving 10 bases between the germline ends. The CDR3: CASSYKDTSYEQYF. As DNA, the CDR3 is TGTGCCAGCAGCTATAAGGACACCTCCTACGAGCAGTACTTC.

V gene TRBV5-6 combines with J gene TRBJ2-5; 14 nucleotides line up with TRBD2. The junction had 13 bases not matched to a gene; V was cut back by 4 bases and J by 5 bases. CDR1 SGHDT and CDR2 YYEEEE come from the germline V gene. The CDR3 has 18 amino acids. The CDR3 region has the DNA TGTGCCAGCAGCACGGGTCGGGGACTAGCGGGAGAGTGGGAGACCCAGTACTTC. Its protein is CASSTGRGLAGEWETQYF. The variable domain in full, with the rest retrieved from reference TRBV5-6 and TRBJ2-5, is DAGVTQSPTHLIKTRGQQVTLRCSPKSGHDTVSWYQQALGQGPQFIFQYYEEEERQRGNFPDRFSGHQFPNYSSELNVNALLLGDSALYLCASSTGRGLAGEWETQYFGPGTRLLVL.

The chain carries TRBV28 and TRBJ2-3; 7 bases line up with TRBD1. The CDR3 has 15 residues. The junction had 9 bases not matched to a gene; V was cut back by 7 bases and J by 2 bases. Germline loops: CDR1 MDHEN, CDR2 SYDVKM. The CDR3 nucleotides are TGTGCCAGCACGGAGACAGGGAAGTACACAGATACGCAGTATTTT. This gives the protein CASTETGKYTDTQYF.

The rearrangement uses TRBV2 and TRBJ2-7; TRBD2 agrees at 13 bases. Germline CDR1 SNHLY, CDR2 FYNNEI. CDR3 length: 15 residues. After removal of 10 bases from V and 2 bases from J, the junction contained 8 bases not matched to a gene. CDR3 sequence reads: CATQLAGGFPYEQYF. DNA for the CDR3: TGTGCCACCCAACTAGCGGGAGGGTTCCCCTACGAGCAGTACTTC.

This clone was seen a few times. V is TRBV18 and J is TRBJ2-1, with TRBD2 matching 10 bases. The CDR3 loop spans 16 amino acids. The V segment lost 8 bases and the J segment 1 base; nucleotides outside the gene matches: 8. Germline assignment: CDR1 KGHSH and CDR2 LQKENI. The CDR3 reads CASHSSSGGSYNEQFF. In nucleotides, the CDR3 is TGTGCCAGCCATTCTTCTAGCGGGGGTTCCTACAATGAGCAGTTCTTC.

This clone was counted once. The chain recombines TRBV9 with TRBJ1-2; D not resolved. The CDR3 consists of 14 residues. Trimming removed 0 bases from V and 4 bases from J, with 10 bases in between. CDR1 is SGDLS, CDR2 YYNGEE, per germline. The CDR3 DNA follows: TGTGCCAGCAGCGTAGGAGGAGGGTTCTATGGCTACACCTTC. This translates into CASSVGGGFYGYTF.

The chain combines TRBV7-3 with TRBJ1-1; no firm D call. V lost 0 bases and J 2 bases, leaving 4 bases between the germline ends. This CDR3 is built from 13 residues. CDR1 is SGHTA, CDR2 FQGTGA, per germline. As DNA, the CDR3 is TGTGCCAGCAGCTTAACGAGTAACACTGAAGCTTTCTTT. Translating gives CASSLTSNTEAFF. Using reference TRBV7-3 and TRBJ1-1 for the parts outside the CDR3, the full variable domain is GAGVSQTPSNKVTEKGKYVELRCDPISGHTALYWYRQSLGQGPEFLIYFQGTGAADDSGLPNDRFFAVRPEGSVSTLKIQRTERGDSAVYLCASSLTSNTEAFFGQGTRLTVV.

The chain is built from TRBV18 and TRBJ2-1, with 7 bases matching TRBD1. V was clipped by 3 bases and J by 8 bases; unmatched bases: 1. This CDR3 region has 12 residues. Germline lookup yields CDR1 KGHSH and CDR2 LQKENI. CDR3 protein: CASSPDRDEQFF. DNA of the CDR3: TGTGCCAGCTCACCCGACAGGGATGAGCAGTTCTTC.

The V gene is TRBV9, the J gene TRBJ2-4; D call uncertain. This CDR3 is 11 amino acids long. CDR1 and CDR2 (germline): SGDLS, YYNGEE. The V and J ends lost 7 bases and 5 bases respectively, with 7 bases between them. CDR3: CASGAENIQYF. The CDR3 nucleotides read TGTGCCAGCGGAGCTGAAAACATTCAGTACTTC.

The chain combines TRBV27 with TRBJ1-2, with 7 bases aligning to TRBD1. CDR1 MNHEY and CDR2 SMNVEV come from the germline V gene (reference sequence). This CDR3 is built from 15 residues. The V gene end was trimmed by 6 bases and the J gene end by 1 base; junction bases not matched to a gene: 8. DNA for the CDR3: TGTGCCAGCAGGCCCACAGGGGCCCTTAACTATGGCTACACCTTC. As protein: CASRPTGALNYGYTF.

This rearrangement joins TRBV5-5 to TRBJ1-5, with a possible D match to TRBD1 (5 bases). CDR3 length equals 15 residues. Trimming shortened V by 0 bases and J by 7 bases, and 14 bases separated the two germline ends. The germline V gene has CDR1 SGHKS and CDR2 YYEKEE (reference sequence). In nucleotides, the CDR3 is TGTGCCAGCAGCTTGGCCGACCTTCGGGGGCAGCCCCAGCATTTT. Translating it yields CASSLADLRGQPQHF.

The chain recombines TRBV11-1 with TRBJ2-7; no reliable D call. V lost 0 bases to trimming and J lost 7 bases, with 7 bases between them. This CDR3 comprises 12 residues. Germline V lookup: CDR1 SGHAT, CDR2 FQDESV (reference sequence). CDR3 in DNA: TGTGCCAGCAGCTTAGCCCCCGGGGAGCAGTACGTC. This translates into CASSLAPGEQYV.

The genes are TRBV29-1 and TRBJ2-1; 9 positions agree with TRBD1. Trimming removed 1 base from V and 5 bases from J; junction bases left unmatched: 9. Germline CDR1 is SQVTM and CDR2 is ANQGSEA. The CDR3 is made up of 16 amino acids. The CDR3 DNA is TGCAGCGTTGAAGCCTATCCGGACAGGGGAAACAATGAGCAGTTCTTC. Translated: CSVEAYPDRGNNEQFF.